One sample yielded the 18 T cell receptor beta chains listed below, sequenced in a study of identical twins. One entry per CDR3 protein results from TCRdb running MiXCR on the 5' RACE reads. This sample has about 300,000 distinct CDR3 sequences, with 9% to 15% found just once. The sample also formed part of further work on yellow fever vaccine responses in identical twins.

Sequencing was done on a sample of CD8+ T cells sorted from blood. All receptors derive from a woman between 18 and 29 years old in good health.

This chain connects TRBV2 to TRBJ2-3; TRBD1 might be the D (6 bases). V lost 11 bases, J lost 6 bases, and 27 bases lay in between. Germline assignment: CDR1 SNHLY and CDR2 FYNNEI. The CDR3 extends over 16 amino acids. In nucleotides, the CDR3 is TGTGCCTCATCGGACAGTAAAGTCCAAAAATGGGATACGCAGTATTTT. Protein: CASSDSKVQKWDTQYF.

The CDR3 sequence is CASSLGQGLVADTQYF. CDR3 nucleotide sequence: TGTGCCAGCAGCTTAGGACAGGGCTTGGTCGCGGATACGCAGTATTTT. This chain links TRBV7-8 with TRBJ2-3; 7 nucleotides line up with TRBD1. Germline assignment: CDR1 SGHVS and CDR2 FQNEAQ. The CDR3 covers 16 residues. Unmatched junction bases numbered 10, after V lost 1 base and J lost 6 bases.

This clonotype was counted a few times. This chain uses TRBV20-1 with TRBJ2-7; 13 bases are shared with TRBD2. CDR3 length: 14 amino acids. Germline trimming cut 4 bases from V and 4 bases from J; bases unmatched to any gene: 4. CDR1 is DFQATT, CDR2 SNEGSKA, per germline (reference sequence). The CDR3 DNA follows: TGCAGTGCTACCTGGACTAGCGGGAGTTACGAGCAGTACTTC. It specifies CSATWTSGSYEQYF.

The V gene is TRBV6-2 or TRBV6-3, the J gene TRBJ2-5; TRBD1 matches 12 bases. J was trimmed by 5 bases and V by 9 bases; bases with no gene match: 25. The germline V gene has CDR1 MNHEY and CDR2 SVGEGT. The CDR3 has 20 residues. The chain's CDR3 is CASPGQGATSGEFRRETQYF. CDR3 bases: TGTGCCAGTCCGGGACAGGGGGCGACTAGCGGCGAGTTCCGACGGGAGACCCAGTACTTC.

The chain links TRBV10-3 to TRBJ2-7; 9 nucleotides agree with TRBD1. After removal of 4 bases from V and 1 base from J, the junction contained 8 bases not matched to a gene. Germline V gene lookup returns CDR1 ENHRY and CDR2 SYGVKD. The CDR3 consists of 16 residues. DNA for the CDR3: TGTGCCATCAGTGCCACAGGGGGCGAGTTTTCCTACGAGCAGTACGTC. As protein: CAISATGGEFSYEQYV.

Ten or more counts support this clonotype. The chain recombines TRBV5-1 with TRBJ1-1; 7 bases are shared with TRBD1. The CDR3 contains 14 residues. Germline V gene sequence: CDR1 SGHRS, CDR2 YFSETQ. Losses at the gene ends were 2 bases for V and 6 bases for J; bases not matched to a gene: 7. CDR3 DNA: TGCGCCAGCAGCTTTGAAGGGGGCCGGGCTGAAGCTTTCTTT. This codes for CASSFEGGRAEAFF.

The genes are TRBV9 and TRBJ2-1; D gene unclear. The germline CDR1 and CDR2 sequences are SGDLS and YYNGEE. There are 15 residues in the CDR3. V gave up 0 bases and J gave up 8 bases, with 15 bases separating them. Here the CDR3 DNA reads TGTGCCAGCAGCGTAGGCCAGTCATATACCCATGAGCAGTTCTTC. The encoded protein is CASSVGQSYTHEQFF. Based on the CDR3 plus reference TRBV9 and TRBJ2-1, the full variable domain is DSGVTQTPKHLITATGQRVTLRCSPRSGDLSVYWYQQSLDQGLQFLIQYYNGEERAKGNILERFSAQQFPDLHSELNLSSLELGDSALYFCASSVGQSYTHEQFFGPGTRLTVL.

The gene calls are TRBV7-9 and TRBJ2-7, with 7 positions matching TRBD2. The ends lost 3 bases at V and 3 bases at J; junction bases unmatched: 8. This CDR3 comprises 15 residues. Germline CDR1 and CDR2: SEHNR and FQNEAQ (reference sequence). CDR3 nucleotides: TGTGCCAGCAGCTTCGTTACTAGCGATTACTACGAGCAGTACTTC. Translated, it gives CASSFVTSDYYEQYF.

V is TRBV7-9 and J is TRBJ2-7, with 10 bases matching TRBD1. Germline loops: CDR1 SEHNR, CDR2 FQNEAQ (reference sequence). This CDR3 comprises 15 residues. J was trimmed by 1 base and V by 4 bases; bases with no gene match: 4. This chain's CDR3 is CASSSDRGESYEQYV. In nucleotides, the CDR3 is TGTGCCAGCAGCTCGGACAGGGGGGAGTCCTACGAGCAGTACGTC.

This clonotype was seen a handful of times. The J gene is TRBJ2-7, the V gene TRBV11-2; 11 nucleotides line up with TRBD1. The CDR3 spans 16 residues. Trimming took 5 bases from V and 1 from J; bases not matched to a gene: 7. Germline V gene data show CDR1 as SGHAT and CDR2 as FQNNGV. The CDR3 DNA is TGTGCCAGCAGCCCGGAGGGGACAGGGGGATCCTACGAGCAGTACTTC. This sequence encodes CASSPEGTGGSYEQYF.

The chain is built from TRBV27 and TRBJ1-2, with 9 positions matching TRBD1. The germline V gene encodes CDR1 MNHEY and CDR2 SMNVEV (reference sequence). The CDR3 totals 13 residues. J lost 10 bases, V lost 3 bases, and 6 bases had no gene match. The CDR3 reads CASSFDRGVDYTF. CDR3 coding DNA: TGTGCCAGCAGTTTTGACAGGGGGGTCGACTACACCTTC.

V and J are TRBV7-3 and TRBJ2-3, with 13 nucleotides matching TRBD2. CDR3 length equals 18 residues. CDR1 SGHTA and CDR2 FQGTGA come from the germline V gene. V lost 5 bases, J lost 2 bases, and 10 bases stayed unmatched. CDR3 coding DNA: TGTGCCAGCAGCCCTTCACTAGCGGGAGGGCCGGACACAGATACGCAGTATTTT. It codes for CASSPSLAGGPDTDTQYF.

This clonotype was seen a handful of times. V is TRBV28 and J is TRBJ2-3; D gene uncertain. CDR3 length equals 14 residues. Trimming removed 7 bases at V and 2 bases at J, with 13 bases between. Per germline, CDR1 MDHEN and CDR2 SYDVKM. The CDR3 DNA is TGTGCCAGCACATCGTGGACGGACACAGATACGCAGTATTTT. It yields the protein CASTSWTDTDTQYF.

J is TRBJ1-1 and V is TRBV6-5; D is unclear. The length of the CDR3 is 17 residues. Trimming pared 0 bases from V and 3 bases from J, leaving 17 bases between. The V gene's germline CDR1 is MNHEY and CDR2 SVGAGI. As DNA, the CDR3 is TGTGCCAGCAGTTACTCGATTGCCGACCTAGAGGACACTGAAGCTTTCTTT. Protein product: CASSYSIADLEDTEAFF.

This clonotype was seen only a few times. The genes are TRBV28 and TRBJ2-7; 7 positions agree with TRBD1. CDR3 length: 14 residues. CDR1 is MDHEN, CDR2 SYDVKM, per germline. The ends lost 5 bases at V and 5 bases at J; junction bases unmatched: 9. The CDR3 DNA is TGTGCCAGCAGTCCACAGGGGTCTAAGGACGAGCAGTACTTC. Amino acids: CASSPQGSKDEQYF.

The rearrangement joins TRBV12-5 to TRBJ2-2; perhaps TRBD1 as D (6 bases). V was trimmed by 4 bases and J by 0 bases, leaving 15 bases between them. Germline CDR1 reads LGHNT; CDR2 reads FRNRAP. The CDR3 contains 17 residues. The DNA for the CDR3 is TGTGCTAGTGGTTCTTCACAGGGTCCCGCGAACACCGGGGAGCTGTTTTTT. Protein sequence: CASGSSQGPANTGELFF.

V and J are TRBV7-9 and TRBJ2-2; tentative D call: TRBD2 (5 bases). Per the germline V gene, CDR1 is SEHNR and CDR2 is FQNEAQ (reference sequence). This CDR3 has 15 amino acids. V lost 6 bases to trimming and J lost 1 base, with 12 bases between them. For the CDR3, the DNA is TGTGCCAGCAGATTTAAGGGAGAGAACACCGGGGAGCTGTTTTTT. It encodes CASRFKGENTGELFF.

The V call is TRBV4-1, the J call TRBJ2-1; D remains ambiguous. CDR3 length: 15 residues. Per the germline V gene, CDR1 is MGHRA and CDR2 is YSYEKL. Between the trimmed V and J ends, which lost 1 base and 0 bases, there was a span of 7 bases. The chain's CDR3 is CASSQARPSYNEQFF. The CDR3 region has the DNA TGCGCCAGCAGCCAAGCACGACCCTCCTACAATGAGCAGTTCTTC.